The 9 T cell receptor beta chains below all came from one sample that was sequenced in a study of cytomegalovirus exposure and HLA in healthy donors. PCR used 60 Vbeta primers and 13 Jbeta primers. Measured with immunoSEQ multiplex PCR; TCRdb has only the in-frame clones, and not every one. The repertoire table contains approximately 47,000 clones. Sequencing input: PBMCs. All receptors come from a male donor in good health and CMV-seronegative.

The chain couples TRBV30 to TRBJ2-7; possibly TRBD1 for D (6 bases). The germline CDR1 and CDR2 sequences are GTSNPN and SVGIG (reference sequence). V was pared by 1 base and J by 3 bases, with 13 bases between. This CDR3 is built from 14 residues. The CDR3 sequence: CAWSGSGAHYEQYF. Here the CDR3 DNA reads TGTGCCTGGAGTGGGTCAGGGGCGCACTACGAGCAGTACTTC.

V gene TRBV10-3 combines with J gene TRBJ2-7, with a tentative D call TRBD2 (5 bases). The germline CDR1 and CDR2 sequences are ENHRY and SYGVKD. Trimming removed 6 bases from V and 3 bases from J, with 15 bases in between. This CDR3 is built from 14 residues. CDR3 protein: CAISPLAKGYEQYF. The CDR3 DNA sequence: TGTGCCATCAGCCCCCTAGCTAAGGGCTACGAGCAGTACTTC.

The V and J genes are TRBV4-3 and TRBJ2-7; D possibly corresponds to TRBD2 (6 bases). The CDR3 has 13 amino acids. Germline CDR1 reads LGHNA; CDR2 reads YSLEER. With 4 bases removed from V and 2 bases from J, the gap between germline ends came to 9 bases. The CDR3 sequence is CASSPWTTYEQYF. The CDR3 region has the DNA TGCGCCAGCAGCCCCTGGACTACCTACGAGCAGTACTTC.

The chain is built from TRBV5-1 and TRBJ1-6, with 9 positions matching TRBD1. The CDR3 loop spans 15 amino acids. J was trimmed by 6 bases and V by 4 bases; bases with no gene match: 5. CDR1 is SGHRS and CDR2 is YFSETQ in the germline V gene. CDR3 sequence: CASSTTGGLNSPLHF. For the CDR3, the DNA is TGCGCCAGCAGCACAACAGGGGGCCTTAATTCACCCCTCCACTTT.

This rearrangement joins TRBV6-6 to TRBJ2-7; 8 positions match TRBD1. V shed 2 bases and J 3 bases; nucleotides not matched to a gene: 6. Germline V lookup: CDR1 MNHNY, CDR2 SVGAGI (reference sequence). This CDR3 is 15 amino acids long. CDR3 bases: TGTGCCAGCAGTTACACGGGACAGGAGGGCTACGAGCAGTACTTC. Encoded protein: CASSYTGQEGYEQYF.

The rearrangement links TRBV9 to TRBJ1-6, with 7 bases aligning to TRBD1. The germline V gene encodes CDR1 SGDLS and CDR2 YYNGEE. The CDR3 is 14 residues long. J lost 4 bases, V lost 6 bases, and 4 bases had no gene match. The CDR3 here is CASTTGDYNSPLHF. The DNA for the CDR3 is TGTGCCAGCACCACAGGGGATTATAATTCACCCCTCCACTTT. Full variable domain (missing parts from reference TRBV9 and TRBJ1-6): DSGVTQTPKHLITATGQRVTLRCSPRSGDLSVYWYQQSLDQGLQFLIQYYNGEERAKGNILERFSAQQFPDLHSELNLSSLELGDSALYFCASTTGDYNSPLHFGNGTRLTVT.

This chain connects TRBV5-6 to TRBJ1-5; the match to TRBD1 covers 7 bases. Germline loops: CDR1 SGHDT, CDR2 YYEEEE. This CDR3 is built from 15 residues. J gave up 2 bases and V 1 base, and 3 bases lay outside the gene matches. In nucleotides, the CDR3 is TGTGCCAGCAGCTTGATGGGACAGCGCAATCAGCCCCAGCATTTT. It specifies CASSLMGQRNQPQHF.

The gene calls are TRBV6-1 and TRBJ1-3, with 10 positions matching TRBD1. The CDR3 spans 17 residues. The ends lost 2 bases at V and 0 bases at J; junction bases unmatched: 4. CDR1 and CDR2 from the germline V gene are MNHNS and SASEGT. Here the CDR3 reads CASSELTGGFSGNTIYF. The CDR3 bases are TGTGCCAGCAGTGAATTGACAGGGGGCTTCTCTGGAAACACCATATATTTT.

V gene TRBV7-2 combines with J gene TRBJ2-7; 9 bases match TRBD1. The CDR3 totals 14 residues. Germline-derived CDR1 and CDR2 are SGHTA and FQGNSA. Trimming at V came to 3 bases and at J to 4 bases, leaving 4 bases not matched to a gene. CDR3 region: CASSFLQGAYEQYF. In nucleotides, the CDR3 is TGTGCCAGCAGCTTCCTACAGGGGGCTTACGAGCAGTACTTC.